This T cell receptor (beta chain) was profiled in a study of shared T cell receptors in the human thymus. The data were produced by immunoSEQ multiplex PCR, yet TCRdb's version contains in-frame clones alone and is incomplete. The data contain hundreds of thousands of clones, over 75% of them seen just once; the ten biggest clones take up around 0.0099%. Looked up from germline, CDR1 is SGHVS and CDR2 is FNYEAQ. The J segment lost 4 bases and the V segment lost 5 bases, leaving 14 bases of the junction unmatched. The CDR3 contains 17 residues. The data were also submitted as part of a second study, on human thymus T cells. In that study: Surgeons resected thymus tissue during corrective heart surgery.

The V gene is TRBV7-6, the J gene TRBJ2-3; 8 bases are shared with TRBD2. The sample taken for sequencing was thymocytes. This sequence originates from a boy under two years old with a congenital heart defect. The CDR3 nucleotides read TGTGCCAGCAGCACCCCCCCAGACGGGAGGGGCCCAGATACGCAGTATTTT. As protein: CASSTPPDGRGPDTQYF.